One sample yielded the 27 T cell receptor beta chains listed below, sequenced in a study of cytomegalovirus exposure and HLA in healthy donors. Primers included in the PCR were 60 Vbeta and 13 Jbeta primers. Data came from immunoSEQ multiplex PCR; TCRdb stores just in-frame clones and leaves some out. Of around 130,000 clones in the sample, under 85% were seen once. The specimen sequenced was PBMCs. The receptor source for this set is a man in his thirties or forties in good health and CMV-seronegative.

V usage is TRBV29-1 and J usage is TRBJ2-3; TRBD1 might be the D (6 bases). Germline-derived CDR1 and CDR2 are SQVTM and ANQGSEA. V lost 7 bases and J 4 bases, leaving 12 bases between the germline ends. The CDR3 has 12 residues. The CDR3 loop is CSAYGGADTQYF. For the CDR3, the DNA is TGCAGCGCTTATGGGGGCGCAGATACGCAGTATTTT.

The chain joins TRBV6-5 to TRBJ2-7; 9 positions agree with TRBD1. Losses at the gene ends were 2 bases for V and 6 bases for J; bases not matched to a gene: 11. The germline CDR1 and CDR2 sequences are MNHEY and SVGAGI. This CDR3 contains 16 residues. The CDR3 loop reads CASSYTRTGTGFEQYF. The DNA for the CDR3 is TGTGCCAGCAGTTACACCCGAACCGGGACAGGGTTCGAGCAGTACTTC.

The chain's CDR3 is CASSAGVNTGELFF. The CDR3 DNA reads as TGTGCCAGCTCTGCAGGGGTAAACACCGGGGAGCTGTTTTTT. The chain employs TRBV18 and TRBJ2-2, with D perhaps TRBD1 (6 bases). V was clipped by 6 bases and J by 2 bases, with 10 bases between them. Germline V gene lookup returns CDR1 KGHSH and CDR2 LQKENI. This CDR3 is 14 amino acids long.

Only a few counts were recorded for this clone. V is TRBV6-6 and J is TRBJ2-1, with 8 bases identical to TRBD2. Germline assignment: CDR1 MNHNY and CDR2 SVGAGI (reference sequence). V shed 6 bases and J 2 bases; nucleotides not matched to a gene: 9. The CDR3 runs to 16 residues. CDR3 coding DNA: TGTGCCAGCAGCGTACCGACTAGCGATCCCTACAATGAGCAGTTCTTC. This encodes CASSVPTSDPYNEQFF.

The chain joins TRBV14 to TRBJ2-3; 7 nucleotides match TRBD1. CDR3 length: 17 amino acids. Germline CDR1 reads SGHDN; CDR2 reads FVKESK. J gave up 3 bases and V 5 bases, and 14 bases lay outside the gene matches. The CDR3 bases are TGTGCCAGCAGCGGAGGACAGGCTACCTGGGTGACAGATACGCAGTATTTT. Protein product: CASSGGQATWVTDTQYF.

This rearrangement joins TRBV9 to TRBJ2-2; a weak D match, TRBD2 (6 bases). CDR3 length equals 15 residues. In germline, CDR1 is SGDLS, CDR2 YYNGEE. Deletions cut 4 bases from V and 6 bases from J, with 16 bases between. CDR3 residues: CASSPRGTYPGELFF. CDR3 sequence (DNA): TGTGCCAGCAGCCCACGAGGGACTTACCCCGGGGAGCTGTTTTTT. The full variable domain, rest sourced from reference TRBV9 and TRBJ2-2, is DSGVTQTPKHLITATGQRVTLRCSPRSGDLSVYWYQQSLDQGLQFLIQYYNGEERAKGNILERFSAQQFPDLHSELNLSSLELGDSALYFCASSPRGTYPGELFFGEGSRLTVL.

This chain joins TRBV7-3 and TRBJ2-3; 9 nucleotides agree with TRBD2. Germline CDR1 reads SGHTA; CDR2 reads FQGTGA. The CDR3 is made up of 14 amino acids. V gave up 3 bases and J gave up 5 bases; unmatched junction bases: 3. Written as DNA, the CDR3 is TGTGCCAGCAGCTTGGCGGGAGGGCGAGATACGCAGTATTTT. Residues: CASSLAGGRDTQYF.

This chain uses TRBV15 with TRBJ2-7, with TRBD2 as a possible D gene (5 bases). Per the germline V gene, CDR1 is LNHNV and CDR2 is YYDKDF (reference sequence). The V end lost 0 bases, the J end lost 1 base, and 10 bases lay between the germline ends. This CDR3 has 15 amino acids. This CDR3 reads CATSRDRGFSYEQYF. In DNA, the CDR3 is TGTGCCACCAGCAGAGATCGAGGGTTTTCCTACGAGCAGTACTTC.

The chain combines TRBV5-1 with TRBJ1-1; 12 bases match TRBD1. The CDR3 length is 16 residues. In germline, CDR1 is SGHRS, CDR2 YFSETQ. V dropped 7 bases and J dropped 0; count of bases not matched to a gene: 7. CDR3 region: CASSPGTGGMNTEAFF. CDR3 DNA sequence: TGCGCCAGCTCCCCCGGGACAGGGGGCATGAACACTGAAGCTTTCTTT. Together with reference TRBV5-1 and TRBJ1-1, the CDR3 gives the full variable domain: KAGVTQTPRYLIKTRGQQVTLSCSPISGHRSVSWYQQTPGQGLQFLFEYFSETQRNKGNFPGRFSGRQFSNSRSEMNVSTLELGDSALYLCASSPGTGGMNTEAFFGQGTRLTVV.

This clone was counted a few times. The CDR3 region is CASSVEQGVVSGYTF. For the CDR3, the DNA is TGTGCCAGCAGCGTAGAACAAGGTGTCGTTAGCGGCTACACCTTC. The chain recombines TRBV9 with TRBJ1-2; the D is unclear. The CDR3 has 15 residues. Looked up from germline, CDR1 is SGDLS and CDR2 is YYNGEE. Trimming took 0 bases from V and 8 from J, leaving 17 bases between them.

This sequence joins TRBV7-9 and TRBJ2-1, with 8 bases matching TRBD2. Unmatched junction bases numbered 3, after V lost 5 bases and J lost 6 bases. Germline-derived CDR1 and CDR2 are SEHNR and FQNEAQ (reference sequence). The CDR3 consists of 13 residues. DNA for the CDR3: TGTGCCAGCAGCCGAGGACTAGCCAATGAGCAGTTCTTC. Translated, it gives CASSRGLANEQFF.

The chain couples TRBV13 to TRBJ1-1, with a tentative D call TRBD1 (5 bases). V gave up 2 bases and J gave up 3 bases, with 13 bases separating them. This CDR3 has 15 amino acids. Germline V gives CDR1 PRHDT, CDR2 FYEKMQ (reference sequence). Here the CDR3 reads CASSLNQGIDTEAFF. CDR3 nucleotides: TGTGCCAGCAGCTTAAACCAGGGCATTGACACTGAAGCTTTCTTT.

V usage is TRBV28 and J usage is TRBJ1-1; D unclear. The germline V gene encodes CDR1 MDHEN and CDR2 SYDVKM. Trimming pared 7 bases from V and 0 bases from J, leaving 9 bases between. This CDR3 is 13 amino acids long. The CDR3 protein is CASIRGMNTEAFF. For the CDR3, the DNA is TGTGCCAGCATCCGGGGTATGAACACTGAAGCTTTCTTT.

V and J are TRBV7-8 and TRBJ1-5, with TRBD1 as a possible D gene (5 bases). V was clipped by 0 bases and J by 3 bases, with 18 bases between them. The CDR3 consists of 18 residues. CDR1 and CDR2 from the germline V gene are SGHVS and FQNEAQ. CDR3 nucleotides: TGTGCCAGCAGCTTAGCTGGGATGGGGCAGGACTACAATCAGCCCCAGCATTTT. Residues: CASSLAGMGQDYNQPQHF. Filled out from reference TRBV7-8 and TRBJ1-5, the complete variable domain reads GAGVSQSPRYKVAKRGQDVALRCDPISGHVSLFWYQQALGQGPEFLTYFQNEAQLDKSGLPSDRFFAERPEGSVSTLKIQRTQQEDSAVYLCASSLAGMGQDYNQPQHFGDGTRLSIL.

Here the CDR3 reads CASSTRDRSYTEAFF. Written as DNA, the CDR3 is TGTGCCAGCAGCACACGGGACAGGTCCTACACTGAAGCTTTCTTT. The V call is TRBV9, the J call TRBJ1-1; 8 bases agree with TRBD1. Trimming took 4 bases from V and 3 from J; bases not matched to a gene: 8. The CDR3 covers 15 residues. Germline V gene lookup returns CDR1 SGDLS and CDR2 YYNGEE.

The sample holds one count of this clone. The CDR3, as DNA: TGTGCCAGCAGCTCTAAAGCGGGATTAGAGACCCAGTACTTC. This translates into CASSSKAGLETQYF. The V gene is TRBV5-4, the J gene TRBJ2-5; 7 nucleotides line up with TRBD2. The junction had 6 bases not matched to a gene; V was cut back by 3 bases and J by 4 bases. The CDR3 contains 14 residues. Looked up from germline, CDR1 is SGHNT and CDR2 is YYREEE (reference sequence).

The chain recombines TRBV6-6 with TRBJ2-3; 10 nucleotides align to TRBD2. Germline CDR1 reads MNHNY; CDR2 reads SVGAGI (reference sequence). The CDR3 contains 15 residues. V was pared by 7 bases and J by 5 bases, with 9 bases of the junction left unmatched. The CDR3 nucleotides read TGTGCCAGCACAGGAGCGGGAGGGGCCCAAGATACGCAGTATTTT. Translated: CASTGAGGAQDTQYF.

The V and J genes are TRBV9 and TRBJ2-2; 7 nucleotides match TRBD1. The CDR3 loop spans 15 amino acids. The junction had 7 bases not matched to a gene; V was cut back by 3 bases and J by 5 bases. The germline gives CDR1 SGDLS, CDR2 YYNGEE. CDR3 protein: CASSGVTGRTGELFF. CDR3 nucleotides: TGTGCCAGCAGCGGGGTGACAGGGAGAACCGGGGAGCTGTTTTTT.

The rearrangement uses TRBV4-3 and TRBJ1-3; the D gene is possibly TRBD1 (5 bases). The V end lost 0 bases, the J end lost 0 bases, and 9 bases lay between the germline ends. The CDR3 loop spans 16 amino acids. Germline CDR1 reads LGHNA; CDR2 reads YSLEER. CDR3 sequence reads: CASSQEQDHSGNTIYF. CDR3 DNA: TGCGCCAGCAGCCAAGAACAGGACCACTCTGGAAACACCATATATTTT.

Only a few counts were recorded for this clone. This chain joins TRBV2 and TRBJ2-4; TRBD1 is a possible D gene (6 bases). CDR3 length equals 11 residues. Germline loops: CDR1 SNHLY, CDR2 FYNNEI. V was clipped by 10 bases and J by 7 bases, with 11 bases between them. CDR3 sequence (DNA): TGTGCCATGCGACAGGAGAACATTCAGTACTTC. This translates into CAMRQENIQYF.

V usage is TRBV5-1 and J usage is TRBJ1-3; 10 bases fit TRBD1. CDR1 SGHRS and CDR2 YFSETQ come from the germline V gene. The CDR3 extends over 14 amino acids. After removal of 4 bases from V and 2 bases from J, the junction contained 0 bases not matched to a gene. The CDR3: CASSGTGAGNTIYF. The CDR3 bases are TGCGCCAGCAGCGGGACAGGGGCTGGAAACACCATATATTTT.

The chain has TRBV6-1 and TRBJ2-7; D is unresolved. The V and J ends lost 0 bases and 0 bases respectively, with 12 bases between them. The CDR3 contains 16 residues. Germline assignment: CDR1 MNHNS and CDR2 SASEGT. Here the CDR3 reads CASSEAGWQRSYEQYF. DNA of the CDR3: TGTGCCAGCAGTGAAGCTGGCTGGCAGCGCTCCTACGAGCAGTACTTC.

V is TRBV6-5 and J is TRBJ1-6; perhaps TRBD1 as D (6 bases). The ends were cut back, 4 bases at V and 6 bases at J, with 16 bases in the middle. The germline gives CDR1 MNHEY, CDR2 SVGAGI. This CDR3 has 16 residues. CDR3 DNA sequence: TGTGCCAGCAGTTTAAAACCGGGACATTCTAATTCACCCCTCCACTTT. Its protein product is CASSLKPGHSNSPLHF.

The table lists this clone with a count of one. The chain is built from TRBV28 and TRBJ1-2, with D possibly matching TRBD1 (5 bases). Trimming pared 5 bases from V and 4 bases from J, leaving 8 bases between. CDR1 MDHEN and CDR2 SYDVKM come from the germline V gene. CDR3 length equals 12 residues. As DNA, the CDR3 is TGTGCCAGCAGTCCGGGGGGCTATGGCTACACCTTC. It is translated as CASSPGGYGYTF.

The genes are TRBV19 and TRBJ1-5; no reliable D call. The CDR3 is 15 residues long. Germline-derived CDR1 and CDR2 are LNHDA and SQIVND (reference sequence). V lost 1 base to trimming and J lost 5 bases, with 12 bases between them. In DNA, the CDR3 is TGTGCCAGTAGTATAGTTCCGGGATTATATCAGCCCCAGCATTTT. It specifies CASSIVPGLYQPQHF.

The chain links TRBV6-1 to TRBJ2-2; D is unresolved. V gave up 3 bases and J gave up 9 bases, with 17 bases separating them. The germline V gene has CDR1 MNHNS and CDR2 SASEGT. The CDR3 is 15 amino acids. The CDR3 is CASSEFSAWARELFF. CDR3 nucleotides: TGTGCCAGCAGTGAGTTCTCCGCCTGGGCCCGGGAGCTGTTTTTT.

Comment on this clone: The junction departs from germline at one end; a sequencing error may be responsible. V usage is TRBV7-7 and J usage is TRBJ2-5; TRBD1 agrees at 8 bases. The germline gives CDR1 SSHAT, CDR2 FNYEAQ (reference sequence). The length of the CDR3 is 13 residues. CDR3 sequence: CASSRDRRETQYF. The CDR3 DNA is TGTGCTAGCAGCCGGGACAGGCGGGAGACCCAGTACTTC.